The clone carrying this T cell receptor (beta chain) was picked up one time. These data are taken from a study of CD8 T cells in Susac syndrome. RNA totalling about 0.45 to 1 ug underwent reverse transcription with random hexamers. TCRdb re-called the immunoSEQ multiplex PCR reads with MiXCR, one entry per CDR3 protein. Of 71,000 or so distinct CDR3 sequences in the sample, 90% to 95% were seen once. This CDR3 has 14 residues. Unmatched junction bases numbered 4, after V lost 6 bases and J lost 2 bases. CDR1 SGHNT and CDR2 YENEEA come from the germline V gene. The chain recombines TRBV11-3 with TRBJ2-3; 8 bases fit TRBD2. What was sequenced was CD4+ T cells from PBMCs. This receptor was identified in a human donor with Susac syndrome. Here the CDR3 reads CASSGAGVTDTQYF. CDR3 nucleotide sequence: TGTGCCAGCAGTGGAGCGGGGGTCACAGATACGCAGTATTTT.